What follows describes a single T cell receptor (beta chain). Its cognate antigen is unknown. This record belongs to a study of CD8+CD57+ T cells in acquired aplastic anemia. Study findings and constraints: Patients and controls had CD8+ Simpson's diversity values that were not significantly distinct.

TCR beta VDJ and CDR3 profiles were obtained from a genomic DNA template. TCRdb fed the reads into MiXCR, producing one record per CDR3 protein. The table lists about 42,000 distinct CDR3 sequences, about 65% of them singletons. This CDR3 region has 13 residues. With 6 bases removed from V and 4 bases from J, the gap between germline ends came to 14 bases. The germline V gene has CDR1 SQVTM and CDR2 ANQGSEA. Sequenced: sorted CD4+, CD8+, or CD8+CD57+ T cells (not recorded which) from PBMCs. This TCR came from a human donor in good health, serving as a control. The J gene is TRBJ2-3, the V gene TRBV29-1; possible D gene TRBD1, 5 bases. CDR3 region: CSVDQGGADTQYF. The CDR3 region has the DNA TGCAGCGTCGATCAGGGTGGTGCAGATACGCAGTATTTT.